The 27 T cell receptor beta chains reported below all come from one sample, sequenced in a study of cytomegalovirus exposure and HLA in healthy donors (dated by TCRdb to 2017 to 2019). To prepare the library, the immunoSEQ multiplex PCR assay was applied. The multiplex PCR relied on a mix of 60 forward primers for TCR Vbeta segments and 13 reverse primers for TCR Jbeta segments. Sourced from immuneACCESS, this table was stored by TCRdb with only in-frame sequences that have V and J called. A share of the clones is absent; for the studies checked, an unresolved V gene accounts for under half, and the remainder has no known explanation. Present in this sample are some 130,000 clones, about three quarters of which were seen just once. Of the sample, less than 1.5% falls within the top ten clones. The sample comprised PBMCs. These receptors came from a male donor in good health and CMV-seropositive.

The sample holds a few counts of this clone. The chain employs TRBV18 and TRBJ1-3; 10 bases match TRBD1. The CDR3 contains 16 residues. After removal of 5 bases from V and 4 bases from J, the junction contained 8 bases not matched to a gene. In germline, CDR1 is KGHSH, CDR2 LQKENI. The CDR3 sequence is CASSASGTGVGNTIYF. CDR3 sequence (DNA): TGTGCCAGCTCAGCCTCCGGGACAGGGGTCGGAAACACCATATATTTT.

The chain joins TRBV6-7 to TRBJ2-7; tentatively, D is TRBD2 (5 bases). TRBV6-7 is an ORF, and what it does is uncertain. CDR3 length equals 16 residues. V gave up 3 bases and J gave up 2 bases, with 17 bases separating them. CDR3 amino acids: CASSYRVEGNPYEQYF. The DNA for the CDR3 is TGTGCCAGCAGTTATCGGGTAGAGGGTAACCCCTACGAGCAGTACTTC.

In this sample, this clone turned up a few times. V is TRBV6-1 and J is TRBJ2-2; 7 bases are a match to TRBD2. CDR3 length equals 14 residues. Germline-derived CDR1 and CDR2 are MNHNS and SASEGT. Trimming cost V 7 bases and J 6 bases; bases outside gene matches: 8. As DNA, the CDR3 is TGTGCCAGCACACGACTAGCCGCTTCCGGGGAGCTGTTTTTT. Its protein product is CASTRLAASGELFF.

The chain has TRBV21-1 and TRBJ1-2; the table's TRBD1 call for D was not verified on the DNA. TRBV21-1 is a listed pseudogene. The CDR3 length is 14 residues. CDR3 amino acids: CARLSGTGDYGYTF. The DNA of the CDR3 is TGTGCCCGATTAAGTGGGACAGGGGACTATGGCTACACCTTC.

This clone came up once. The rearrangement joins TRBV19 to TRBJ2-3, with 8 bases identical to TRBD1. CDR1 LNHDA and CDR2 SQIVND come from the germline V gene (reference sequence). V was clipped by 2 bases and J by 3 bases; unmatched bases: 10. The CDR3 runs 17 residues. The CDR3, as DNA: TGTGCCAGTAGTATACAGGGGGCCTCATATACGACAGATACGCAGTATTTT. Its protein is CASSIQGASYTTDTQYF.

Only one count was recorded for this clone. The chain recombines TRBV11-2 with TRBJ2-7, with a tentative D call TRBD2 (6 bases). The CDR3 extends over 14 amino acids. Germline CDR1 reads SGHAT; CDR2 reads FQNNGV. Between the trimmed V and J ends, which lost 3 bases and 7 bases, there was a span of 16 bases. CDR3 in amino acids: CASSFGLGGGEQYF. For the CDR3, the DNA is TGTGCCAGCAGCTTCGGTCTCGGTGGAGGGGAGCAGTACTTC.

This chain uses TRBV7-9 with TRBJ2-7; tentatively, D is TRBD2 (6 bases). With 2 bases removed from V and 4 bases from J, the gap between germline ends came to 12 bases. The CDR3 loop spans 14 amino acids. From germline, CDR1 is SEHNR and CDR2 FQNEAQ (reference sequence). For the CDR3, the DNA is TGTGCCAGCAGCTTATACGGGAGTGGGTACGAGCAGTACTTC. This sequence encodes CASSLYGSGYEQYF.

The V call is TRBV27, the J call TRBJ2-2, with 8 bases matching TRBD2. The V gene end was trimmed by 2 bases and the J gene end by 9 bases; junction bases not matched to a gene: 5. Germline CDR1 MNHEY, CDR2 SMNVEV (reference sequence). The CDR3 has 14 amino acids. The CDR3, as DNA: TGTGCCAGCAGTTTAGGGCGGGGGGCGAGGGAGCTGTTTTTT. Translating gives CASSLGRGARELFF.

There are a few counts of this clone. V usage is TRBV28 and J usage is TRBJ2-7; 9 nucleotides match TRBD1. The J segment lost 2 bases and the V segment lost 5 bases, leaving 4 bases of the junction unmatched. Germline lookup yields CDR1 MDHEN and CDR2 SYDVKM. The CDR3 consists of 14 residues. The CDR3 reads CASSERQGAYEQYF. The CDR3 DNA sequence: TGTGCCAGCAGTGAACGACAGGGGGCCTACGAGCAGTACTTC.

This clone was recorded a few times. V and J are TRBV4-2 and TRBJ1-2; 10 nucleotides line up with TRBD1. The CDR3 is 18 amino acids. Germline V gene data show CDR1 as LGHNA and CDR2 as YNFKEQ. Trimming cost V 1 base and J 3 bases; bases outside gene matches: 11. CDR3 region: CASSQGWTGGTGDYGYTF. In DNA form, the CDR3 reads TGTGCCAGCAGCCAAGGATGGACAGGGGGAACCGGTGACTATGGCTACACCTTC.

The chain uses TRBV2 and TRBJ1-1, with D hard to call. The CDR3 runs 12 residues. The germline V gene encodes CDR1 SNHLY and CDR2 FYNNEI. Trimming shortened V by 3 bases and J by 7 bases, and 9 bases separated the two germline ends. The CDR3: CASSEAGGEAFF. The CDR3 DNA reads as TGTGCCAGCAGTGAGGCGGGCGGTGAAGCTTTCTTT.

V gene TRBV27 combines with J gene TRBJ1-2, with D hard to call. V dropped 5 bases and J dropped 5 bases, with 18 bases sitting between them. The CDR3 length is 15 residues. Germline CDR1 MNHEY, CDR2 SMNVEV (reference sequence). CDR3 nucleotides: TGTGCCAGCAGTCCCGGCGGGAGGGTCGGATATGGCTACACCTTC. Translation: CASSPGGRVGYGYTF.

The table lists this clone with a few counts. The V call is TRBV27, the J call TRBJ2-2, with 7 nucleotides matching TRBD2. V shed 1 base, J shed 2 bases, and the junction held 4 bases outside the gene matches. The germline gives CDR1 MNHEY, CDR2 SMNVEV (reference sequence). The CDR3 is 16 residues long. The CDR3 DNA follows: TGTGCCAGCAGTTTATTCGGGACTACAAACACCGGGGAGCTGTTTTTT. Protein: CASSLFGTTNTGELFF.

The chain couples TRBV9 to TRBJ1-3, with D possibly matching TRBD1 (6 bases). Between the trimmed V and J ends, which lost 4 bases and 0 bases, there was a span of 11 bases. This CDR3 has 15 amino acids. CDR1 is SGDLS and CDR2 is YYNGEE in the germline V gene. CDR3 nucleotide sequence: TGTGCCAGCAGCCCCCGGACAGACTCTGGAAACACCATATATTTT. Its translation: CASSPRTDSGNTIYF.

The chain links TRBV10-3 to TRBJ2-2, with 13 bases fitting TRBD2. Per germline, CDR1 ENHRY and CDR2 SYGVKD. Trimming at V came to 6 bases and at J to 8 bases, leaving 3 bases not matched to a gene. The CDR3 has 14 residues. CDR3: CAIRGLAGIGELFF. In DNA form, the CDR3 reads TGTGCCATCAGGGGACTAGCGGGAATAGGGGAGCTGTTTTTT.

J is TRBJ2-1 and V is TRBV9; TRBD2 aligns across 8 bases. The V gene end was trimmed by 2 bases and the J gene end by 4 bases; junction bases not matched to a gene: 14. Germline V gene lookup returns CDR1 SGDLS and CDR2 YYNGEE. The length of the CDR3 is 18 residues. In DNA form, the CDR3 reads TGTGCCAGCAGCGTCTCGGGAGGGCCTCTTGGTAGTTACAATGAGCAGTTCTTC. This codes for CASSVSGGPLGSYNEQFF.

A single count supports this clone. This chain links TRBV5-4 with TRBJ2-2; the D is unclear. The V and J ends lost 1 base and 3 bases respectively, with 7 bases between them. This CDR3 has 14 residues. Germline V gives CDR1 SGHNT, CDR2 YYREEE (reference sequence). For the CDR3, the DNA is TGTGCCAGCAGCTTGTCCCAGTACACCGGGGAGCTGTTTTTT. Residues: CASSLSQYTGELFF.

V usage is TRBV7-9 and J usage is TRBJ2-7; 9 positions match TRBD1. V lost 2 bases and J lost 2; bases outside the gene matches: 4. CDR3 length: 15 amino acids. Germline values: CDR1 SEHNR, CDR2 FQNEAQ (reference sequence). CDR3: CASSLRGQGPYEQYF. CDR3 bases: TGTGCCAGCAGCTTAAGGGGACAGGGACCCTACGAGCAGTACTTC.

The V gene is TRBV7-8, the J gene TRBJ2-1; 8 bases agree with TRBD2. Germline lookup yields CDR1 SGHVS and CDR2 FQNEAQ. This CDR3 is 15 amino acids long. Trimming took 5 bases from V and 10 from J; bases not matched to a gene: 13. Written as DNA, the CDR3 is TGTGCCAGCAGCGTACTCGTAAGCGGGAGTGGCGAGCAGTTCTTC. Translation gives CASSVLVSGSGEQFF.

The chain is built from TRBV13 and TRBJ1-2; the match to TRBD1 covers 7 bases. The V gene end was trimmed by 5 bases and the J gene end by 3 bases; junction bases not matched to a gene: 6. CDR1 is PRHDT, CDR2 FYEKMQ, per germline (reference sequence). This CDR3 is 14 amino acids long. The CDR3: CASSPQGEYYGYTF. In nucleotides, the CDR3 is TGTGCCAGCAGCCCTCAGGGGGAATACTATGGCTACACCTTC.

V gene TRBV18 combines with J gene TRBJ2-7, with D tentatively TRBD1 (6 bases). The CDR3 is 15 residues long. Germline values: CDR1 KGHSH, CDR2 LQKENI. Trimming cost V 2 bases and J 3 bases, with 14 bases left between them. In nucleotides, the CDR3 is TGTGCCAGCTCACCAAATTCCCAGGGGATCTACGAGCAGTACTTC. Translated, it gives CASSPNSQGIYEQYF.

The V call is TRBV29-1, the J call TRBJ2-3; D perhaps matches TRBD2 (6 bases). With 4 bases removed from V and 2 bases from J, the gap between germline ends came to 16 bases. Germline values: CDR1 SQVTM, CDR2 ANQGSEA. The CDR3 is 15 residues long. The CDR3 is CSVVDYQDFTDTQYF. CDR3 nucleotide sequence: TGCAGCGTTGTGGACTACCAAGACTTCACAGATACGCAGTATTTT.

The rearrangement uses TRBV6-5 and TRBJ1-2, with D tentatively TRBD1 (5 bases). The length of the CDR3 is 12 residues. The germline V and J ends were trimmed by 4 bases and 4 bases, with 7 bases remaining between them. Germline CDR1 MNHEY, CDR2 SVGAGI. The CDR3 DNA is TGTGCCAGCAGTTTGGGGGGCTATGGCTACACCTTC. It encodes CASSLGGYGYTF.

Regarding this clone: The same CDR3 also results from other DNA sequences found in this sample. This chain uses TRBV27 with TRBJ1-5; D gene ambiguous. V lost 1 base to trimming and J lost 0 bases, with 7 bases between them. Germline V gene lookup returns CDR1 MNHEY and CDR2 SMNVEV (reference sequence). The CDR3 contains 15 residues. The CDR3 DNA reads TGTGCCAGCAGTTTATACGGAGTTAGCAATCAGCCCCAGCATTTT. This encodes CASSLYGVSNQPQHF.

This clone was seen a few times. V usage is TRBV5-1 and J usage is TRBJ1-1; no clear D. Trimming left V 1 base short and J 1 base short, with 11 bases between. Germline V gene lookup returns CDR1 SGHRS and CDR2 YFSETQ. CDR3 size: 15 residues. The CDR3 loop reads CASSLYPGGNTEAFF. As DNA, the CDR3 is TGCGCCAGCAGCTTGTATCCAGGTGGGAACACTGAAGCTTTCTTT.

This chain connects TRBV5-6 to TRBJ2-1; D is unresolved. Per the germline V gene, CDR1 is SGHDT and CDR2 is YYEEEE. CDR3 length: 13 residues. V was trimmed by 1 base and J by 12 bases, leaving 14 bases between them. CDR3 in amino acids: CASSLFSAQGQFF. The CDR3 coding sequence is TGTGCCAGCAGCTTGTTCAGCGCCCAAGGGCAGTTCTTC.

The chain combines TRBV5-1 with TRBJ2-3; the D is unclear. The germline CDR1 and CDR2 sequences are SGHRS and YFSETQ. The CDR3 consists of 14 residues. Trimming cost V 0 bases and J 6 bases, with 11 bases left between them. CDR3 protein: CASSLGLARDTQYF. CDR3 bases: TGCGCCAGCAGCTTGGGACTGGCCCGGGATACGCAGTATTTT.